The present T cell receptor beta chain was sequenced within a study of read filtering for tumor transcriptome and immune sequencing. Study-level background: Fewer than 10 patients were R-ISS I, more than 15 were R-ISS II, about seven were R-ISS III.

From around 440 ng of RNA, a library with molecular barcoded alpha/delta and beta/gamma adaptors was made. TCRdb reprocessed the reads with MiXCR, giving one entry per CDR3 protein. This table has around 35,000 distinct CDR3 sequences, approximately 13% appearing once. Sampling of bone marrow took place during active disease in every patient. V was cut by 2 bases and J by 1 base, with 5 bases left in between. The CDR3 is made up of 13 amino acids. Per the germline V gene, CDR1 is SGHNT and CDR2 is YYREEE (reference sequence). Ten or more counts support this clonotype. The source is a donor older than 35 with multiple myeloma. Sequenced: a population of CD138-negative cells sorted from bone marrow. The V gene is TRBV5-4, the J gene TRBJ2-3; unclear D gene. The CDR3 sequence: CASSFRGTDTQYF. In DNA form, the CDR3 reads TGTGCCAGCAGCTTTCGCGGCACAGATACGCAGTATTTT.